Below are 12 T cell receptor beta chains sequenced from a single sample in a study of cytomegalovirus exposure and HLA in healthy donors. TCRdb's table, derived via immunoSEQ multiplex PCR, lists solely in-frame clones and lacks some. Of under 200,000 clones detected, nearly 90% appear once; the ten largest clones hold 10% to 13%. Sequencing was performed on PBMCs. These receptors all come from a woman aged 18-30 years in good health and CMV-seropositive.

This chain joins TRBV5-1 and TRBJ2-7; TRBD1 agrees at 8 bases. The CDR3 consists of 16 residues. Trimming cost V 4 bases and J 5 bases; bases outside gene matches: 14. Germline lookup yields CDR1 SGHRS and CDR2 YFSETQ. CDR3 loop: CASSLTTTGVIDEQYF. CDR3 in DNA: TGCGCCAGCAGCCTTACTACGACAGGGGTTATAGACGAGCAGTACTTC. Drawing the rest from reference TRBV5-1 and TRBJ2-7, the complete variable domain is KAGVTQTPRYLIKTRGQQVTLSCSPISGHRSVSWYQQTPGQGLQFLFEYFSETQRNKGNFPGRFSGRQFSNSRSEMNVSTLELGDSALYLCASSLTTTGVIDEQYFGPGTRLTVT.

V gene TRBV19 combines with J gene TRBJ2-7; 7 bases match TRBD1. The CDR3 consists of 17 residues. CDR1 and CDR2 from the germline V gene are LNHDA and SQIVND (reference sequence). V shed 0 bases and J 0 bases; nucleotides not matched to a gene: 8. The CDR3 loop reads CASSIDSSTGISYEQYF. CDR3 in DNA: TGTGCCAGTAGTATAGATTCCTCGACAGGGATCTCCTACGAGCAGTACTTC.

The chain links TRBV10-3 to TRBJ1-1; D unresolved. Germline CDR1 and CDR2: ENHRY and SYGVKD. The V gene lost 9 bases and the J gene lost 1 base, with 12 bases spanning the gap. CDR3 length: 13 amino acids. In nucleotides, the CDR3 is TGTGCCATTCTACGGGATCCGAACACTGAAGCTTTCTTT. It yields the protein CAILRDPNTEAFF.

V and J are TRBV27 and TRBJ1-3; 7 bases are shared with TRBD1. V lost 5 bases to trimming and J lost 0 bases; unmatched junction nucleotides: 16. CDR1 and CDR2 (germline): MNHEY, SMNVEV (reference sequence). The CDR3 is 19 amino acids. Here the CDR3 DNA reads TGTGCCAGCAGTCCCAGCCATGGACAGGCCGCTATCTCTGGAAACACCATATATTTT. Its protein product is CASSPSHGQAAISGNTIYF.

The V and J genes are TRBV28 and TRBJ1-5; the match to TRBD1 covers 7 bases. Germline-derived CDR1 and CDR2 are MDHEN and SYDVKM. J lost 2 bases, V lost 4 bases, and 5 bases had no gene match. The CDR3 runs to 15 residues. In DNA form, the CDR3 reads TGTGCCAGCAGTTCTGACAGGGTACGCAATCAGCCCCAGCATTTT. It encodes CASSSDRVRNQPQHF.

This clone has only one observation. The rearrangement uses TRBV4-2 and TRBJ2-2; TRBD2 matches 12 bases. This CDR3 is 18 amino acids long. CDR1 and CDR2 (germline): LGHNA, YNFKEQ. V lost 2 bases to trimming and J lost 0 bases; unmatched junction nucleotides: 4. CDR3 residues: CASSQTLAGGPNTGELFF. The CDR3 DNA is TGTGCCAGCAGCCAAACTCTAGCGGGAGGGCCGAACACCGGGGAGCTGTTTTTT.

The J gene is TRBJ2-7, the V gene TRBV27, with D perhaps TRBD2 (7 bases). The length of the CDR3 is 14 residues. The V end lost 6 bases, the J end lost 4 bases, and 16 bases lay between the germline ends. CDR1 MNHEY and CDR2 SMNVEV come from the germline V gene (reference sequence). CDR3 in amino acids: CASRMRGPSYEQYF. CDR3 in DNA: TGTGCCAGCAGGATGCGGGGGCCCTCTTACGAGCAGTACTTC.

J is TRBJ2-7 and V is TRBV7-2, with 8 nucleotides matching TRBD2. The CDR3 is made up of 15 amino acids. The germline gives CDR1 SGHTA, CDR2 FQGNSA. V dropped 2 bases and J dropped 5; count of bases not matched to a gene: 8. CDR3 nucleotides: TGTGCCAGCAGCTTAAGCGGGAGTAGTAAAAACGAGCAGTACTTC. It translates to CASSLSGSSKNEQYF.

The chain links TRBV4-1 to TRBJ1-5; D perhaps matches TRBD1 (6 bases). CDR1 MGHRA and CDR2 YSYEKL come from the germline V gene. Trimming took 1 base from V and 3 from J, leaving 13 bases between them. The CDR3 totals 16 residues. The CDR3 DNA is TGCGCCAGCAGCCAAGTCGCAGGGGCCATCAATCAGCCCCAGCATTTT. It codes for CASSQVAGAINQPQHF.

The rearrangement uses TRBV5-6 and TRBJ2-1; maybe TRBD1 (6 bases). V lost 5 bases to trimming and J lost 9 bases, with 15 bases between them. Germline values: CDR1 SGHDT, CDR2 YYEEEE. The CDR3 covers 13 residues. The CDR3 region has the DNA TGTGCCAGCAGTACACAGGGCTGGGGTGAGCAGTTCTTC. This encodes CASSTQGWGEQFF.

This clone was seen only a few times. This chain uses TRBV28 with TRBJ1-5, with 7 bases lining up with TRBD1. Germline loops: CDR1 MDHEN, CDR2 SYDVKM. The CDR3 is made up of 14 amino acids. The junction had 9 bases not matched to a gene; V was cut back by 7 bases and J by 6 bases. The CDR3 protein is CASKLAQGPQPQHF. DNA of the CDR3: TGTGCCAGCAAATTAGCACAGGGGCCTCAGCCCCAGCATTTT.

The V gene is TRBV6-6, the J gene TRBJ2-7; D remains unclear. The V end was cut by 0 bases, the J end by 6 bases, with 6 bases between. The CDR3 spans 12 residues. Germline-derived CDR1 and CDR2 are MNHNY and SVGAGI (reference sequence). The CDR3 bases are TGTGCCAGCAGTTACTCGACTCTCGAGCAGTACTTC. Protein product: CASSYSTLEQYF.